The TCR beta chain under discussion was sequenced for a study of blood T cells in healthy people across ages. A J-beta primer mix and a sample-barcoded 5' primer were used in a second PCR of about 6 to 12 cycles. Paired-end reads containing CDR3 totaled no fewer than 3 million for each sample. TCRdb re-analysed the 5' RACE reads in MiXCR, keeping a single row per CDR3 protein. The data hold about 400,000 distinct CDR3 sequences, with approximately 47% observed a single time. Trimming stripped 5 bases from V and 6 bases from J, with 8 bases between. CDR1 is GTSNPN and CDR2 is SVGIG in the germline V gene (reference sequence). This CDR3 spans 10 amino acids.

The V gene is TRBV30, the J gene TRBJ2-7; D tentatively fits TRBD1 or TRBD2 (5 bases each). This receptor was obtained from a man between 60 and 70 years old in good health. Sequenced sample: blood. The CDR3 here is CAWGGIEQYF. The CDR3 bases are TGTGCCTGGGGGGGTATCGAGCAGTACTTC. Using reference TRBV30 and TRBJ2-7 for the parts outside the CDR3, the full variable domain is SQTIHQWPATLVQPVGSPLSLECTVEGTSNPNLYWYRQAAGRGLQLLFYSVGIGQISSEVPQNLSASRPQDRQFILSSKKLLLSDSGFYLCAWGGIEQYFGPGTRLTVT.